This is a list of T cell receptor beta chains from one sample in a study of blood T cells in healthy people across ages. TCRdb redid the calling of the 5' RACE reads with MiXCR, one entry per CDR3 protein. The sample yields hundreds of thousands of distinct CDR3 sequences, 56% seen once. The sequencing sample was made of blood. All receptors derive from a man aged 40-55 years in good health. CDR3s include the opening cysteine and the closing phenylalanine or tryptophan. The order of the fields is D gene, CDR3 length, J gene, V gene, clone size, CDR3 protein, CDR3 DNA. D genes are given only for firm matches. Size is omitted from some rows. Given values are once, few, many or a class for expanded clones.

TRBD2 17 TRBJ2-7 TRBV20-1 . CSARVIAGGRHSYEQYF TGCAGTGCTAGAGTGATAGCGGGAGGGCGTCACTCCTACGAGCAGTACTTC
. 16 TRBJ2-3 TRBV9 . CASRRSEDASTDTQYF TGTGCCAGCAGACGGTCCGAGGATGCTAGCACAGATACGCAGTATTTT
. 14 TRBJ2-1 TRBV12-3/TRBV12-4 . CASILDKNYNEQFF TGTGCCAGCATCCTAGACAAAAACTACAATGAGCAGTTCTTC
. 15 TRBJ2-3 TRBV6-1 . CASSESRTATDTQYF TGTGCCAGCAGTGAATCACGGACAGCCACAGATACGCAGTATTTT
TRBD1 15 TRBJ2-7 TRBV24-1 . CATSDGITGEDEQYF TGTGCCACCAGTGATGGGATTACAGGGGAAGACGAGCAGTACTTC
. 16 TRBJ1-5 TRBV7-8 few CASSPSLRSLSQPQHF TGTGCCAGCAGTCCGAGTCTCAGGTCTCTGTCTCAGCCCCAGCATTTT
. 16 TRBJ2-7 TRBV10-3 . CAVSGGALRSSYEQYF TGTGCCGTCAGTGGGGGGGCCCTAAGGAGCTCCTACGAGCAGTACTTC
. 13 TRBJ1-2 TRBV7-3 . CASSRAQGDGYTF TGTGCCAGCAGCCGCGCCCAGGGTGATGGCTACACCTTC
TRBD1 16 TRBJ2-7 TRBV24-1 once CATSDFSSTGGGEQYF TGTGCCACCAGTGATTTTAGTTCTACAGGGGGAGGCGAGCAGTACTTC
. 14 TRBJ2-5 TRBV28 . CASSYNRVGGTQYF TGTGCCAGCAGTTACAACAGGGTAGGAGGGACCCAGTACTTC
. 15 TRBJ1-2 TRBV12-3/TRBV12-4 . CASSLRRGVGSAYTF TGTGCCAGCAGTTTGAGGAGGGGGGTTGGGTCTGCCTACACCTTC
TRBD2 15 TRBJ2-5 TRBV14 . CASSPGTSRYNEQYF TGTGCCAGCAGCCCCGGGACTAGCAGATACAATGAGCAGTACTTC
TRBD1 16 TRBJ2-3 TRBV24-1 . CATSEQGQLDTDTQYF TGTGCCACCAGTGAGCAGGGACAGCTAGACACAGATACGCAGTATTTT
TRBD2 15 TRBJ2-1 TRBV20-1 . CSAKDGTSGSYEQFF TGCAGTGCCAAAGATGGGACTAGCGGGTCCTATGAGCAGTTCTTC
. 14 TRBJ2-1 TRBV28 . CASSLGEEYNEQFF TGTGCCAGCAGTTTAGGTGAAGAATACAATGAGCAGTTCTTC
. 13 TRBJ2-4 TRBV9 few CASSGGTKNIQYF TGTGCCAGCAGCGGAGGGACTAAAAACATTCAGTACTTC
TRBD2 18 TRBJ2-5 TRBV6-5 . CASSYSRGPAGGSGTQYF TGTGCCAGCAGTTACTCGAGGGGTCCAGCGGGAGGGTCGGGGACCCAGTACTTC
. 14 TRBJ2-7 TRBV20-1 . CSARDPPGSYEQYF TGCAGTGCTAGAGATCCCCCAGGTAGCTACGAGCAGTACTTC
TRBD1 16 TRBJ1-2 TRBV12-3/TRBV12-4 . CASSLLSRGGYYGYTF TGTGCCAGCAGTTTACTCTCCAGGGGGGGATACTATGGCTACACCTTC
. 13 TRBJ2-4 TRBV7-8 . CASSFLDGGFQYF TGTGCCAGCAGCTTTTTGGATGGTGGGTTTCAGTACTTC
. 16 TRBJ1-1 TRBV27 . CASSFQQGGVNTEAFF TGTGCCAGCAGTTTCCAACAGGGCGGTGTGAACACTGAAGCTTTCTTT
TRBD1 14 TRBJ2-3 TRBV5-1 . CASSGDRGGDTQYF TGCGCCAGCAGTGGGGACAGGGGAGGAGATACGCAGTATTTT
. 14 TRBJ1-2 TRBV19 . CASSWGGGRYGYTF TGTGCCAGTAGTTGGGGAGGGGGACGCTATGGCTACACCTTC
. 16 TRBJ2-3 TRBV20-1 once CSARDLDRVGTDTQYF TGCAGTGCTAGGGACCTAGATAGGGTTGGGACAGATACGCAGTATTTT
TRBD1 15 TRBJ2-5 TRBV2 few CASSEQSGTGGTQYF TGTGCCAGCAGTGAACAGAGTGGGACAGGGGGGACCCAGTACTTC
TRBD2 15 TRBJ2-7 TRBV6-1 . CASSEGSGRGYEQYF TGTGCCAGCAGTGAGGGGAGCGGGAGGGGTTACGAGCAGTACTTC
. 15 TRBJ1-1 TRBV27 . CASMGTGQMNTEAFF TGTGCCAGCATGGGTACAGGACAGATGAACACTGAAGCTTTCTTT
TRBD1 16 TRBJ1-5 TRBV7-2 . CASSLVSRGPEQPQHF TGTGCCAGCAGCTTAGTGAGCAGGGGGCCTGAGCAGCCCCAGCATTTT
TRBD1 15 TRBJ1-2 TRBV10-3 . CAIRDTGGLNYGYTF TGTGCCATCAGAGATACAGGGGGCCTCAACTATGGCTACACCTTC
. 15 TRBJ1-2 TRBV2 . CASSERDARGFGYTF TGTGCCAGCAGTGAAAGGGACGCAAGAGGTTTTGGCTACACCTTC
. 14 TRBJ2-3 TRBV20-1 . CSASGAVNLNTQYF TGCAGTGCTAGCGGAGCGGTAAACCTTAATACGCAGTATTTT
. 14 TRBJ2-5 TRBV7-2 . CASSVADYAGTQYF TGTGCCAGCAGCGTAGCGGACTACGCCGGGACCCAGTACTTC
. 13 TRBJ2-5 TRBV12-3/TRBV12-4 few CASSLRREETQYF TGTGCCAGCAGTTTAAGACGCGAAGAGACCCAGTACTTC
. 13 TRBJ2-7 TRBV7-3 . CASSLTVRGEQYF TGTGCCAGCAGCTTAACGGTCCGGGGCGAGCAGTACTTC
TRBD2 14 TRBJ2-1 TRBV20-1 many CSASGGAFYNEQFF TGCAGTGCTAGCGGGGGGGCTTTCTACAATGAGCAGTTCTTC
TRBD1 16 TRBJ2-7 TRBV7-2 . CASSATPGQGTYEQYF TGTGCCAGCAGCGCCACCCCGGGACAGGGAACCTACGAGCAGTACTTC
TRBD1 17 TRBJ1-6 TRBV27 few CASSFSPDRAYNSPLHF TGTGCCAGCAGTTTTTCTCCGGACAGGGCCTATAATTCACCCCTCCACTTT
TRBD2 17 TRBJ2-3 TRBV7-2 many CASSLEGASGRTSTQYF TGTGCCAGCAGCTTAGAGGGGGCTAGCGGGAGAACGAGTACGCAGTATTTT
. 15 TRBJ1-2 TRBV15 . CATSRAVGGAYGYTF TGTGCCACCAGCAGAGCAGTGGGGGGAGCCTATGGCTACACCTTC
. 13 TRBJ2-5 TRBV24-1 . CATSEAIQETQYF TGTGCCACCAGTGAGGCCATCCAAGAGACCCAGTACTTC
TRBD1 16 TRBJ2-3 TRBV4-2 few CASSQLTGGGTDTQYF TGTGCCAGCAGCCAATTGACAGGGGGCGGCACAGATACGCAGTATTTT
TRBD2 17 TRBJ2-3 TRBV7-6 once CASSLGGAGFNTDTQYF TGTGCCAGCAGCTTAGGGGGAGCGGGGTTCAACACAGATACGCAGTATTTT
. 16 TRBJ2-3 TRBV27 . CASSRLPPTRGHTQYF TGTGCCAGCAGTCGCTTACCTCCCACTAGGGGACATACGCAGTATTTT
. 13 TRBJ2-7 TRBV10-3 . CAAGGASLSEQYF TGTGCCGCCGGAGGGGCAAGTCTAAGCGAGCAGTACTTC
. 16 TRBJ2-5 TRBV9 once CASSATIGGTEETRYF TGTGCCAGCAGCGCGACAATCGGGGGTACCGAAGAGACCCGGTACTTC
TRBD1 14 TRBJ1-2 TRBV4-3 . CASSSRDRDYGYTF TGCGCCAGCAGCTCCCGGGACAGGGACTATGGCTACACCTTC
. 13 TRBJ2-7 TRBV4-3 . CASSPLRRSEQYF TGCGCCAGCAGCCCCCTTCGTCGAAGCGAGCAGTACTTC
. 14 TRBJ2-7 TRBV27 . CASSLSKGRGEQYF TGTGCCAGCAGTTTGAGTAAGGGGCGAGGGGAGCAGTACTTC
. 10 TRBJ1-4 TRBV25-1 . CASSGEKLFF TGTGCCAGCAGTGGAGAAAAACTGTTTTTT
. 22 TRBJ2-3 TRBV24-1 . CATSRAGSESRTITRGTDTQYF TGTGCCACCTCCCGGGCAGGTTCAGAATCCCGGACTATCACGAGAGGTACAGATACGCAGTATTTT